These 29 T cell receptor beta chains were all obtained from the same sample, sequenced in a study of cytomegalovirus exposure and HLA in healthy donors. Vbeta (60) and Jbeta (13) primers were used in the PCR. Using immunoSEQ multiplex PCR, the repertoire was profiled, and TCRdb retains in-frame clones only, with some absent. The sample has about 160,000 clones, roughly 79% seen once. Sequencing was performed on PBMCs. The origin of the receptors is a middle-aged woman in good health and CMV-seronegative.

The rearrangement joins TRBV28 to TRBJ1-3, with 7 nucleotides matching TRBD1. Germline V gene sequence: CDR1 MDHEN, CDR2 SYDVKM. The CDR3 length is 12 residues. V trimming: 6 bases; J trimming: 9 bases; junction bases outside the gene matches: 5. The DNA of the CDR3 is TGTGCCAGCAGCCAGGGACAGACCACCATATATTTT. Translation gives CASSQGQTTIYF. Variable domain in full (rest from reference TRBV28 and TRBJ1-3): DVKVTQSSRYLVKRTGEKVFLECVQDMDHENMFWYRQDPGLGLRLIYFSYDVKMKEKGDIPEGYSVSREKKERFSLILESASTNQTSMYLCASSQGQTTIYFGEGSWLTVV.

The gene calls are TRBV19 and TRBJ2-6; TRBD1 is a possible D gene (5 bases). Germline lookup yields CDR1 LNHDA and CDR2 SQIVND (reference sequence). Trimming stripped 7 bases from V and 0 bases from J, with 19 bases between. The CDR3 is 18 residues long. CDR3 residues: CASTLGAIPSSGANVLTF. The CDR3 DNA is TGTGCCAGTACTCTAGGGGCCATACCTAGCTCTGGGGCCAACGTCCTGACTTTC.

The table lists this clone with a few counts. The rearrangement joins TRBV6-1 to TRBJ2-2; D is undetermined. The CDR3 covers 11 residues. Germline values: CDR1 MNHNS, CDR2 SASEGT. Trimming took off 3 bases at V and 7 bases at J, with 3 bases between the two ends. CDR3: CASSEYGELFF. CDR3 DNA: TGTGCCAGCAGTGAGTACGGGGAGCTGTTTTTT.

The rearrangement uses TRBV7-6 and TRBJ2-7; TRBD1 matches at 10 bases. The CDR3 loop spans 15 amino acids. CDR1 SGHVS and CDR2 FNYEAQ come from the germline V gene. Trimming at V came to 4 bases and at J to 3 bases, leaving 6 bases not matched to a gene. CDR3 coding DNA: TGTGCCAGCAGCTCTTCCGGGACAGGGGACTACGAGCAGTACTTC. It translates to CASSSSGTGDYEQYF.

The chain couples TRBV30 to TRBJ1-1; possible D gene TRBD1, 5 bases. The V gene's germline CDR1 is GTSNPN and CDR2 SVGIG (reference sequence). The CDR3 extends over 15 amino acids. The V and J ends lost 2 bases and 2 bases respectively, with 15 bases between them. The CDR3: CAWSTGGVLNTEAFF. The DNA for the CDR3 is TGTGCCTGGAGTACAGGTGGAGTTCTAAACACTGAAGCTTTCTTT.

The chain couples TRBV2 to TRBJ1-4; 10 nucleotides match TRBD1. Losses at the gene ends were 4 bases for V and 7 bases for J; bases not matched to a gene: 3. Germline V gene lookup returns CDR1 SNHLY and CDR2 FYNNEI. The length of the CDR3 is 14 residues. The CDR3 sequence is CASSGDRGAEKLFF. As DNA, the CDR3 is TGTGCCAGCAGTGGGGACAGGGGAGCTGAAAAACTGTTTTTT.

The chain is built from TRBV28 and TRBJ1-5; TRBD1 matches 8 bases. The CDR3 extends over 17 amino acids. V lost 2 bases to trimming and J lost 7 bases; unmatched junction nucleotides: 13. CDR1 MDHEN and CDR2 SYDVKM come from the germline V gene. The DNA for the CDR3 is TGTGCCAGCAGTTTAGTTCTCGGACAGGGAGAGATGCAGCCCCAGCATTTT. Protein sequence: CASSLVLGQGEMQPQHF.

CDR3 sequence reads: CASSSEQGANTEAFF. The DNA for the CDR3 is TGTGCCAGCAGCTCCGAACAGGGGGCGAACACTGAAGCTTTCTTT. V is TRBV7-3 and J is TRBJ1-1, with 9 bases fitting TRBD1. This CDR3 region has 15 residues. CDR1 is SGHTA, CDR2 FQGTGA, per germline. V was clipped by 4 bases and J by 1 base; unmatched bases: 4.

As regards this clone: One end of the junction does not line up with germline, which may come from a read error. The V and J genes are TRBV7-7 and TRBJ2-1, with 7 bases lining up with TRBD2. CDR3 length: 14 residues. Germline CDR1 and CDR2: SSHAT and FNYEAQ (reference sequence). The DNA for the CDR3 is TGTGCTAGCAGCCCCGGACTAGATGGACTTGAGCAGTTCTTC. Translated, it gives CASSPGLDGLEQFF. Full variable domain (remainder filled in from reference TRBV7-7 and TRBJ2-1): GAGVSQSPRYKVTKRGQDVTLRCDPISSHATLYWYQQALGQGPEFLTYFNYEAQPDKSGLPSDRFSAERPEGSISTLTIQRTEQRDSAMYRCASSPGLDGLEQFFGPGTRLTVL.

This clone turned up a few times. The chain uses TRBV2 and TRBJ1-2; D is undetermined. Germline CDR1 and CDR2: SNHLY and FYNNEI. CDR3 size: 13 residues. Trimming took off 5 bases at V and 1 base at J, with 8 bases between the two ends. CDR3 sequence (DNA): TGTGCCAGCAGTCGCACAGATAACTATGGCTACACCTTC. Protein product: CASSRTDNYGYTF.

This clone has just a few counts. This sequence joins TRBV25-1 and TRBJ2-1; no definite D call. V was cut by 5 bases and J by 8 bases, with 7 bases left in between. CDR3 size: 11 residues. Germline V gene data show CDR1 as MGHDK and CDR2 as SYGVNS. CDR3 nucleotide sequence: TGTGCCAGCAGTATCGGTGATGAGCAGTTCTTC. Its translation is CASSIGDEQFF.

The V gene is TRBV19, the J gene TRBJ1-1; the D gene is possibly TRBD1 (5 bases). The CDR3 length is 14 residues. In germline, CDR1 is LNHDA, CDR2 SQIVND (reference sequence). V gave up 4 bases and J gave up 1 base, with 10 bases separating them. CDR3 sequence reads: CASSNGRENTEAFF. In DNA, the CDR3 is TGTGCCAGTAGTAATGGCAGGGAGAACACTGAAGCTTTCTTT.

In its sample, this clone was seen a few times. For the CDR3, the DNA is TGTGCCAGCACACCGGGGGGCTTCTTGAACACTGAAGCTTTCTTT. The encoded protein is CASTPGGFLNTEAFF. The chain recombines TRBV7-9 with TRBJ1-1; the D gene is possibly TRBD1 (6 bases). Trimming took off 7 bases at V and 0 bases at J, with 15 bases between the two ends. The CDR3 runs to 15 residues. CDR1 SEHNR and CDR2 FQNEAQ come from the germline V gene (reference sequence).

The chain joins TRBV30 to TRBJ1-5, with 8 bases fitting TRBD1. Trimming took 4 bases from V and 7 from J; bases not matched to a gene: 6. This CDR3 comprises 13 residues. Germline V gene lookup returns CDR1 GTSNPN and CDR2 SVGIG (reference sequence). The CDR3 sequence is CAWNPGGGQPQHF. CDR3 coding DNA: TGTGCCTGGAATCCAGGGGGCGGGCAGCCCCAGCATTTT.

This sequence joins TRBV7-9 and TRBJ1-5, with TRBD1 as a possible D gene (6 bases). V was cut by 4 bases and J by 0 bases, with 13 bases left in between. CDR1 and CDR2 (germline): SEHNR, FQNEAQ (reference sequence). CDR3 size: 16 residues. CDR3 residues: CASSSSTGLSNQPQHF. The CDR3 nucleotides are TGTGCCAGCAGCTCCTCTACAGGGCTTAGCAATCAGCCCCAGCATTTT.

The chain joins TRBV28 to TRBJ1-1, with TRBD1 as a possible D gene (6 bases). The length of the CDR3 is 14 residues. Trimming removed 4 bases at V and 11 bases at J, with 20 bases between. Per the germline V gene, CDR1 is MDHEN and CDR2 is SYDVKM. The CDR3, as DNA: TGTGCCAGCAGTTCGTTACAGGGCCAAGTAGTTGCTTTCTTT. As protein: CASSSLQGQVVAFF.

This clone was found once. The chain employs TRBV9 and TRBJ1-2; 8 nucleotides line up with TRBD1. With 3 bases clipped from V and 0 bases from J, the junction kept 4 bases outside the gene matches. There are 15 residues in the CDR3. Per the germline V gene, CDR1 is SGDLS and CDR2 is YYNGEE. The CDR3 region is CASSARTGTNYGYTF. The DNA of the CDR3 is TGTGCCAGCAGCGCCCGGACAGGGACTAACTATGGCTACACCTTC.

Notes on this clone: One junction end does not reproduce the germline sequence, and a read error may be involved. The rearrangement links TRBV7-7 to TRBJ2-1; D may be TRBD1 (5 bases). Germline loops: CDR1 SSHAT, CDR2 FNYEAQ (reference sequence). The CDR3 covers 15 residues. CDR3 in amino acids: CASSLGIGAYNEQFF. CDR3 nucleotides: TGTGCTAGCAGCTTAGGCATAGGGGCCTACAATGAGCAGTTCTTC. Combining the CDR3 with reference TRBV7-7 and TRBJ2-1 gives the whole variable domain GAGVSQSPRYKVTKRGQDVTLRCDPISSHATLYWYQQALGQGPEFLTYFNYEAQPDKSGLPSDRFSAERPEGSISTLTIQRTEQRDSAMYRCASSLGIGAYNEQFFGPGTRLTVL.

In regard to this clone: Distinct nucleotide sequences in the sample also encode this CDR3. As DNA, the CDR3 is TGTGCCAGCAGTGGGACTAGCGGGGGCTACGAGCAGTACTTC. Amino acid sequence: CASSGTSGGYEQYF. The rearrangement uses TRBV28 and TRBJ2-7; 14 nucleotides align to TRBD2. Germline values: CDR1 MDHEN, CDR2 SYDVKM. Unmatched junction bases numbered 0, after V lost 5 bases and J lost 3 bases. CDR3 size: 14 residues.

This clone has just a few counts. The gene calls are TRBV2 and TRBJ2-1; D is ambiguous. This CDR3 is built from 13 residues. V gave up 4 bases and J gave up 3 bases, with 7 bases separating them. Germline CDR1 is SNHLY and CDR2 is FYNNEI. The CDR3 DNA is TGTGCCAGCAGTGGGTCGGGCTACAATGAGCAGTTCTTC. Protein sequence: CASSGSGYNEQFF. Full variable domain (rest looked up from reference TRBV2 and TRBJ2-1): EPEVTQTPSHQVTQMGQEVILRCVPISNHLYFYWYRQILGQKVEFLVSFYNNEISEKSEIFDDQFSVERPDGSNFTLKIRSTKLEDSAMYFCASSGSGYNEQFFGPGTRLTVL.

This chain uses TRBV4-2 with TRBJ1-2, with TRBD1 identical over 9 bases. The CDR3 loop spans 15 amino acids. The V gene end was trimmed by 1 base and the J gene end by 4 bases; junction bases not matched to a gene: 4. Germline V gene sequence: CDR1 LGHNA, CDR2 YNFKEQ. CDR3: CASSQAGGQGYGYTF. CDR3 coding DNA: TGTGCCAGCAGCCAAGCGGGGGGACAGGGCTATGGCTACACCTTC.

This clone was detected once. This chain connects TRBV11-3 to TRBJ2-7, with D perhaps TRBD2 (6 bases). V was shortened by 1 base and J by 2 bases, with 9 bases between the two germline ends. This CDR3 contains 14 residues. Germline CDR1 is SGHNT and CDR2 is YENEEA. The CDR3 bases are TGTGCCAGCAGCTTAGGCCTAGCGACCTACGAGCAGTACTTC. Translated: CASSLGLATYEQYF.

The chain links TRBV9 to TRBJ2-1; D remains unclear. The CDR3 extends over 13 amino acids. Deletions cut 4 bases from V and 7 bases from J, with 12 bases between. In germline, CDR1 is SGDLS, CDR2 YYNGEE. The CDR3 reads CASSPRGGNEQFF. CDR3 coding DNA: TGTGCCAGCAGCCCGAGAGGTGGGAATGAGCAGTTCTTC.

This clone came up once. The chain has TRBV11-2 and TRBJ2-7; TRBD2 is a possible D gene (5 bases). The V end was cut by 0 bases, the J end by 6 bases, with 12 bases between. The CDR3 runs to 14 residues. Germline assignment: CDR1 SGHAT and CDR2 FQNNGV. CDR3: CASSLDLGGSEQYF. The CDR3 DNA is TGTGCCAGCAGCTTAGATCTAGGAGGCAGCGAGCAGTACTTC.

The chain carries TRBV4-2 and TRBJ1-2; no clear D. Trimming left V 0 bases short and J 0 bases short, with 8 bases between. The germline V gene has CDR1 LGHNA and CDR2 YNFKEQ. The CDR3 is 15 residues long. The CDR3 DNA reads as TGTGCCAGCAGCCAAGATCCGACATCTAACTATGGCTACACCTTC. Protein: CASSQDPTSNYGYTF.

This clone showed up just once. This chain joins TRBV4-1 and TRBJ2-1; TRBD2 matches at 7 bases. V shed 1 base and J 6 bases; nucleotides not matched to a gene: 15. CDR3 length: 18 residues. Germline V gene sequence: CDR1 MGHRA, CDR2 YSYEKL. The DNA of the CDR3 is TGCGCCAGCAGCCAAGGAGGGGCGGGAGTAGGAGGGGTCAATGAGCAGTTCTTC. Its protein product is CASSQGGAGVGGVNEQFF.

The chain joins TRBV19 to TRBJ1-1; no clear D. The CDR3 sequence is 14 residues long. Germline V gene lookup returns CDR1 LNHDA and CDR2 SQIVND (reference sequence). V shed 5 bases and J shed 3 bases, with 13 bases lying between them. The CDR3 bases are TGTGCCAGTAGTCTCGTGGAGCGGGACACTGAAGCTTTCTTT. Translation: CASSLVERDTEAFF.

This chain uses TRBV6-5 with TRBJ1-1; D is unresolved. Germline CDR1 reads MNHEY; CDR2 reads SVGAGI. The V gene lost 0 bases and the J gene lost 3 bases, with 11 bases spanning the gap. The CDR3 extends over 15 amino acids. DNA of the CDR3: TGTGCCAGCAGTTACTCGTCCGGGTTGGACACTGAAGCTTTCTTT. It codes for CASSYSSGLDTEAFF.

The chain employs TRBV7-3 and TRBJ1-1; maybe TRBD1 (6 bases). CDR3 length equals 17 residues. V lost 1 base and J lost 1, with 16 bases in between. Per the germline V gene, CDR1 is SGHTA and CDR2 is FQGTGA. The CDR3 here is CASSLRAGAGANTEAFF. The CDR3 DNA is TGTGCCAGCAGCTTAAGGGCAGGGGCCGGGGCGAACACTGAAGCTTTCTTT.